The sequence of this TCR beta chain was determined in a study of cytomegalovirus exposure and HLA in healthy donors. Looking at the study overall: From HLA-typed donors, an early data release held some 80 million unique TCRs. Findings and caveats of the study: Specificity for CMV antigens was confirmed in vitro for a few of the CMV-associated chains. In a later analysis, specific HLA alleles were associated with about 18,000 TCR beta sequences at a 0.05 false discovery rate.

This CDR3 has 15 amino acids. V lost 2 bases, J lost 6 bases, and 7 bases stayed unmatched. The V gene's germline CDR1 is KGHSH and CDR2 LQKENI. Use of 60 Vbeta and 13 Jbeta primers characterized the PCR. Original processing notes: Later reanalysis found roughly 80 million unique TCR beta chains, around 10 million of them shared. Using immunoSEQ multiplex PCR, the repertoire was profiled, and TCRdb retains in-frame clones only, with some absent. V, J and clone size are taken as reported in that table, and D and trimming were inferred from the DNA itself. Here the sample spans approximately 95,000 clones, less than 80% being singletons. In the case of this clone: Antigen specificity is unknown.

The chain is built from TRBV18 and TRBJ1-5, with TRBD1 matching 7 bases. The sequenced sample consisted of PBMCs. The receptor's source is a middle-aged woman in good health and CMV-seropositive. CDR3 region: CASSPFRDSSQPQHF. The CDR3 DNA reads TGTGCCAGCTCACCATTCCGGGACAGTAGTCAGCCCCAGCATTTT.